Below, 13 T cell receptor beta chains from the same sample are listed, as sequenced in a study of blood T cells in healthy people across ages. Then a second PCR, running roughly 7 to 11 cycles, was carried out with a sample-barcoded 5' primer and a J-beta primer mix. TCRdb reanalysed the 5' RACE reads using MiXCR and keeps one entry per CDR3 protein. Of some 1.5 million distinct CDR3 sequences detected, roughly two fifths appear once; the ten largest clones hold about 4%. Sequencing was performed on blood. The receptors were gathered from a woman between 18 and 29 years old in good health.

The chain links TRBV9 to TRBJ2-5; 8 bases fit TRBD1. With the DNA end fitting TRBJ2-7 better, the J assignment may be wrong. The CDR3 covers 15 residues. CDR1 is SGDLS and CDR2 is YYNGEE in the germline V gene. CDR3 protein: CASSADPGQAYEQYF. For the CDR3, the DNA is TGTGCCAGCAGCGCCGATCCGGGACAGGCCTACGAGCAGTACTTC.

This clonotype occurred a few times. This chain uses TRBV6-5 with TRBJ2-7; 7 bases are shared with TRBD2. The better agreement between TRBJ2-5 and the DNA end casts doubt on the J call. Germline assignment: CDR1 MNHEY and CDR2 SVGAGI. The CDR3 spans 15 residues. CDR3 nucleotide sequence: TGTGCCAGCAGTTACTCGAGACTAGCTGTCGAGACCCAGTACTTC. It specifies CASSYSRLAVETQYF.

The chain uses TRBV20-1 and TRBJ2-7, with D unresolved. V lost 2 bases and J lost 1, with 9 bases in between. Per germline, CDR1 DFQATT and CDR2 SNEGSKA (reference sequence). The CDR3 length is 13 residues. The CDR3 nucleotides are TGCAGTGCTAGACCTCAGGTGTCCTACGAGCAGTACTTC. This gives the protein CSARPQVSYEQYF.

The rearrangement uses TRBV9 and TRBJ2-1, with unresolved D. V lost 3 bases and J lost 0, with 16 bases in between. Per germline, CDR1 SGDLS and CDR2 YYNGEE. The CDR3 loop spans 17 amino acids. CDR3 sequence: CASSAPGYPSSYNEQFF. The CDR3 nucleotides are TGTGCCAGCAGCGCCCCCGGCTACCCAAGCTCCTACAATGAGCAGTTCTTC.

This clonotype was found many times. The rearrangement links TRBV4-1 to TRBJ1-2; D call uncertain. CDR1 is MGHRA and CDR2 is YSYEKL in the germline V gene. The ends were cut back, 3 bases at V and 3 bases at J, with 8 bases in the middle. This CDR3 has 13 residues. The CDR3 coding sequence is TGCGCCAGCAGCCAGGGTCTTGACTATGGCTACACCTTC. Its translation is CASSQGLDYGYTF.

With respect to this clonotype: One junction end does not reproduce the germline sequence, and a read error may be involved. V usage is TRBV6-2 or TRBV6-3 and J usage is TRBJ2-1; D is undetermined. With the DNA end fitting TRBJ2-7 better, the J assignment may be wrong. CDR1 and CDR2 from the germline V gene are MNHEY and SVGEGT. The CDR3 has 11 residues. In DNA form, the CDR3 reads TGTACCAGCAGCTCCTACAATGAGCAGTACTTC. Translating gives CTSSSYNEQYF.

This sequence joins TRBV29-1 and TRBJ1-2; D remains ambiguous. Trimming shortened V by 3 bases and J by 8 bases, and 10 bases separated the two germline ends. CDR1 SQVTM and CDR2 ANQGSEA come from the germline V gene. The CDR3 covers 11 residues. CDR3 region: CSVDLTIGYTF. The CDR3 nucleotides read TGCAGCGTTGATCTGACAATAGGCTACACCTTC.

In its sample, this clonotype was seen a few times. In DNA form, the CDR3 reads TGTGCCAGCCCCAACCTCCTAGGTGAGCAGTACTTC. Translation gives CASPNLLGEQYF. V gene TRBV18 combines with J gene TRBJ2-7; D ambiguous. Germline V gene lookup returns CDR1 KGHSH and CDR2 LQKENI. This CDR3 is built from 12 residues. The V end was cut by 8 bases, the J end by 7 bases, with 15 bases between.

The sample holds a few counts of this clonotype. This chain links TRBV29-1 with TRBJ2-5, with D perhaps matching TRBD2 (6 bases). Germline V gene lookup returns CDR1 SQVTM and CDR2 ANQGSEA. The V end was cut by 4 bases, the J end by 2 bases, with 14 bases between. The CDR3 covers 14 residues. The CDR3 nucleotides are TGCAGCGTTGGCTTTGGGGGGAATCAAGAGACCCAGTACTTC. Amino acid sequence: CSVGFGGNQETQYF.

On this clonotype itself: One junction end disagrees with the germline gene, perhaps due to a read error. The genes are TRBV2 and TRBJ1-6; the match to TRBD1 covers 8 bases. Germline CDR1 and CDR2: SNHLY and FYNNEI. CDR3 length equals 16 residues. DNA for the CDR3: TGTGCCAGCCGTACCGCTACCGGGACAGGTGGTTCACCCCCCCACTTT. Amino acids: CASRTATGTGGSPPHF.

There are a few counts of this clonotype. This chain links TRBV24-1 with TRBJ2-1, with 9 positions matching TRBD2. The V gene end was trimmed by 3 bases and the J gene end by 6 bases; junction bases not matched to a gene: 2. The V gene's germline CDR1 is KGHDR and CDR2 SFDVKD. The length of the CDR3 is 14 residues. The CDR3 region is CATSDAGGINEQFF. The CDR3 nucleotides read TGTGCCACCAGTGATGCGGGGGGGATCAATGAGCAGTTCTTC.

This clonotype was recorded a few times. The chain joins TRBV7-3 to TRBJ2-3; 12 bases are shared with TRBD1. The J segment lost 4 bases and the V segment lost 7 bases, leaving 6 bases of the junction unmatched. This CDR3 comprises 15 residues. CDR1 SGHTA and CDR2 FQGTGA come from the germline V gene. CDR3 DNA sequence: TGTGCCAGCACCTGGGGGACAGGGGGCGCAGATACGCAGTATTTT. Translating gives CASTWGTGGADTQYF.

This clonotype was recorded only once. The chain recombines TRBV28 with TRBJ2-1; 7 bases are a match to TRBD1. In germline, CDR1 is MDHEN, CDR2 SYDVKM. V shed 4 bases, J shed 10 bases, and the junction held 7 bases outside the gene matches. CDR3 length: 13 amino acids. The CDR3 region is CASSSQTGLEQFF. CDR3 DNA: TGTGCCAGCAGTTCCCAGACAGGGCTAGAGCAGTTCTTC.